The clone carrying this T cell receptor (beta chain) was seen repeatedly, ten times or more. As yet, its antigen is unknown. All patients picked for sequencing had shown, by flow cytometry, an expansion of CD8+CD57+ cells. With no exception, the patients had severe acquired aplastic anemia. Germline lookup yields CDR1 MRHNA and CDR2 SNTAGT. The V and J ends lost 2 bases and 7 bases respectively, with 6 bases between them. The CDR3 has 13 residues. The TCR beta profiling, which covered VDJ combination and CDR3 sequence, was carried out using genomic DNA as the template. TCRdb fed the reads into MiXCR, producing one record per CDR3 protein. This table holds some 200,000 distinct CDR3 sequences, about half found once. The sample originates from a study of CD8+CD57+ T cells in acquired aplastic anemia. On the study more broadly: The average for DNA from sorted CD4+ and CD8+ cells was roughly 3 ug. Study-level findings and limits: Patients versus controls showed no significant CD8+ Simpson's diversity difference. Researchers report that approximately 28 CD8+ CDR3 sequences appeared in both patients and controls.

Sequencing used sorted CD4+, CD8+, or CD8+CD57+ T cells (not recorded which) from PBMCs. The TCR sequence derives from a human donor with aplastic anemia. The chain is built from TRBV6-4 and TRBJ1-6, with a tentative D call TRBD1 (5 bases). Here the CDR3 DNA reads TGTGCCAGCAGTGACCGGGGGAATTCACCCCTCCACTTT. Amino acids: CASSDRGNSPLHF.